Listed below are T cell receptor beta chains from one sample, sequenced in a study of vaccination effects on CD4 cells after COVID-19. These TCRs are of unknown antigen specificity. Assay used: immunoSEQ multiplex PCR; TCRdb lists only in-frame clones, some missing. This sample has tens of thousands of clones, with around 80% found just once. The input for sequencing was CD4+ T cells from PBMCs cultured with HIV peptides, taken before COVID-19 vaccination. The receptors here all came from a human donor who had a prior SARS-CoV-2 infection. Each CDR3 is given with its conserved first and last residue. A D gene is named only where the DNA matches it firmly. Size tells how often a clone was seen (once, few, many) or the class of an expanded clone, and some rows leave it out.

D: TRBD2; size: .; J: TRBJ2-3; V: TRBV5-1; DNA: TGCGCCAGCAGCTTGTTTAGCGGGGGGCCGGAAGATACGCAGTATTTT; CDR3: CASSLFSGGPEDTQYF
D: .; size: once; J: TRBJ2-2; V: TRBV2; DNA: TGTGCCAGCGGTGGGGCAGCCCTCACCGGGGAGCTGTTTTTT; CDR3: CASGGAALTGELFF
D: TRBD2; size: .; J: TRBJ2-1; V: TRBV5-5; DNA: TGTGCCAGCAGCCGGCAACCGGGACTACGAACGTCCTACAATGAGCAGTTCTTC; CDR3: CASSRQPGLRTSYNEQFF
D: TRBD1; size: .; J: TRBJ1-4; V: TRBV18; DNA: TGTGCCAGCTCACGAGCCTCCGGGACAGGGAGCAATGGAAAACTGTTTTTT; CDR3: CASSRASGTGSNGKLFF
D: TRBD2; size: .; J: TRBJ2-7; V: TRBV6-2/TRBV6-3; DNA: TGTGCCAGCAGTCCCTTGCTTGGGCTAGCGGGAGACGAGCAGTACTTC; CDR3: CASSPLLGLAGDEQYF
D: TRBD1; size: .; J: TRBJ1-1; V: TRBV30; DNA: TGTGCCTGGAGTCTTACAGGGGGACCGGGACGAGTCGGAGCTTTCTTT; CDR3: CAWSLTGGPGRVGAFF
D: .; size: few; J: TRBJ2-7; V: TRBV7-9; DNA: TGTGCCAGCAGCCCAAAAGGACACACCTTCTCCTACGAGCAGTACTTC; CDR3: CASSPKGHTFSYEQYF
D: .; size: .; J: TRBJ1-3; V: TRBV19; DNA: TGTGCCAGTAGTATAGGCAGGGGAAACACCATATATTTT; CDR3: CASSIGRGNTIYF
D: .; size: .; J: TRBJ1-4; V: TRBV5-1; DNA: TGCGCCAGCAGCCCCTCAGAGGCGTCAACTAATGAAAAACTGTTTTTT; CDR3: CASSPSEASTNEKLFF
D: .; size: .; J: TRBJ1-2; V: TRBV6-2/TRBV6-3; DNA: TGTGCCAGCAGTCATAACTACTATGGCTACACCTTC; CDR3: CASSHNYYGYTF
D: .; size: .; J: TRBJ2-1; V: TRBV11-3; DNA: TGTGCCAGCAGTTTAGACAATGAGCAGTTCTTC; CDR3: CASSLDNEQFF
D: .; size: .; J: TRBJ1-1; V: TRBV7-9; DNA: TGTGCCAGCAGCTTAGATGAATTGTACACATCGAACACTGAAGCTTTCTTT; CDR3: CASSLDELYTSNTEAFF
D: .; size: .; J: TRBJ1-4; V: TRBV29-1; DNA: TGCAGCGCCGGACGGGTAGGAACTAATGAAAAACTGTTTTTT; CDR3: CSAGRVGTNEKLFF
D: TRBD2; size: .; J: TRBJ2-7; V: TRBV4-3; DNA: TGCGCCAGCAGCCCTAGGGAGATAGCGGGGCAACCGTACGAGCAGTACTTC; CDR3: CASSPREIAGQPYEQYF
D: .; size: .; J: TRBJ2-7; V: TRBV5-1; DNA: TGCGCCAGCAGCTTGTTTATCGAGTCCTACGAGCAGTACTTC; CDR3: CASSLFIESYEQYF
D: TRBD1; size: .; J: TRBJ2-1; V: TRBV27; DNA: TGTGCCAGCAGTCCAGACCGGGACAGTTACAATGAGCAGTTCTTC; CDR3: CASSPDRDSYNEQFF
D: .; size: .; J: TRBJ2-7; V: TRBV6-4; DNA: TGTGCCAGCAGAGAGAACGAGCAGTACTTC; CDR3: CASRENEQYF
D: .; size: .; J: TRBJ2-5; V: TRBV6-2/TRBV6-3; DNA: TGTGCCAGCAGTTACGGTTCGTCTAGTCATCAAGAGACCCAGTACTTC; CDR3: CASSYGSSSHQETQYF
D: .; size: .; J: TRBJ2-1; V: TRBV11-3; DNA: TGTGCCAGCAGCTTAGAAAGGGACAATGAGCAGTTCTTC; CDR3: CASSLERDNEQFF
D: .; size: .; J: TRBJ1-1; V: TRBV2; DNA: TGTGCCAGCAGTGCAGAGCAGGGGTTCCTAGGGACTGAAGCTTTCTTT; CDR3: CASSAEQGFLGTEAFF
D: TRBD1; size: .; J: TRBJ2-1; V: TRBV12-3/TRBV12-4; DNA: TGTGCCAGCAGGGACAGGGACAATGAGCAGTTCTTC; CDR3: CASRDRDNEQFF
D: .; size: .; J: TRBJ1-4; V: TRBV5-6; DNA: TGTGCCAGCAGCTTGGCCAGGGCTGAAAAACTGTTTTTT; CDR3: CASSLARAEKLFF
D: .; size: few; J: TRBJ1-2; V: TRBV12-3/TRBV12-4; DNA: TGTGCCAGCAGCGTTCACTCGCCGCCTGCCACCTTC; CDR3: CASSVHSPPATF
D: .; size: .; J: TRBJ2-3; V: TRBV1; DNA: TGCACCAGCAGCCAAGATGACGGCGAGCGGGGGACCACAGATACGCAGTATTTT; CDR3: CTSSQDDGERGTTDTQYF
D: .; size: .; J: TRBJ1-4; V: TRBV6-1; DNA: TGTGCCAGCAGTGACGAGCAGGGTTCTGAAAAACTGTTTTTT; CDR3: CASSDEQGSEKLFF
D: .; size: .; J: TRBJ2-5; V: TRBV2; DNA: TGTGCCAGCAGTGAACAGGGAAGCGGGGCCTTAGGGGGGACCCAGTACTTC; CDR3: CASSEQGSGALGGTQYF
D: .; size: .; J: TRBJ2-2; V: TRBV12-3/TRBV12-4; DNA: TGTGCCAGCAGTTTATTTACCGGGGAGCTGTTTTTT; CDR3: CASSLFTGELFF
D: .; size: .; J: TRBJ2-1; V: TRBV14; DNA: TGTGCCAGCAGCCAAGGAATAAGTTCCTACAATGAGCAGTTCTTC; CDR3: CASSQGISSYNEQFF
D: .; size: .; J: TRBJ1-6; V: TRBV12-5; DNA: TGTGCTAGTGGTATTCGACAGCTCTTCTCCTATAATTCACCCCTCCACTTT; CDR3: CASGIRQLFSYNSPLHF
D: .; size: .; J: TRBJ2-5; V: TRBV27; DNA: TGTGCCAGCAGTTGGGGGGGCGGGAGCCGGGAAGAGACCCAGTACTTC; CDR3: CASSWGGGSREETQYF
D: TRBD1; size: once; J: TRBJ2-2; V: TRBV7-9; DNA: TGTGCCAGCAGCTTGGGACAGAGGAACACCGGGGAGCTGTTTTTT; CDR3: CASSLGQRNTGELFF
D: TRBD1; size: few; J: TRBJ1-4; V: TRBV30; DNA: TGTGCCTGGAGTGGACAGGGGAGGGCAACTAATGAAAAACTGTTTTTT; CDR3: CAWSGQGRATNEKLFF
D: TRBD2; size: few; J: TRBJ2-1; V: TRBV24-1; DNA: TGTGCCACCAGTGACCCCGGGACTAGCGAGAATGAGCAGTTCTTC; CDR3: CATSDPGTSENEQFF
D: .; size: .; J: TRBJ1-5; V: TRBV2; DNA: TGTGCCAGCACAGGAGATTATAGCAATCAGCCCCAGCATTTT; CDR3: CASTGDYSNQPQHF
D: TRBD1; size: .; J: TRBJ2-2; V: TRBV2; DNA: TGTGCCAGCAACTTATTAGGGGGCAACACCGGGGAGCTGTTTTTT; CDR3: CASNLLGGNTGELFF
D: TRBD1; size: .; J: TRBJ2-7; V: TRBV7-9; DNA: TGTGCCAGCAGGGAGGGACAGGGGTCCCTCGAGCAGTACTTC; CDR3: CASREGQGSLEQYF
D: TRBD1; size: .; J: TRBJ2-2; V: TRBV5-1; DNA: TGCGCCAGCAGCGGGGGACAGGGTGCCGGGGAGCTGTTTTTT; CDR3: CASSGGQGAGELFF